This entry lists 24 T cell receptor beta chains sequenced from one sample in a study of OX40 agonist ivuxolimab in advanced cancers. Sequencing used immunoSEQ multiplex PCR; TCRdb keeps in-frame clones, though not all of them. The sample lists 90,000 to 150,000 clones, 80% to 90% occurring once. The specimen was CD4+ or CD8+ T cells sorted from blood, collected in a trial of the OX40 agonist ivuxolimab. The receptors stem from an adult with an advanced solid tumor such as melanoma, head and neck, liver or kidney cancer.

The gene calls are TRBV7-3 and TRBJ2-2, with 8 bases fitting TRBD1. The V and J ends lost 5 bases and 1 base, in that order; junction bases with no gene match: 3. Looked up from germline, CDR1 is SGHTA and CDR2 is FQGTGA. This CDR3 comprises 15 residues. This CDR3 reads CASSPGTGNTGELFF. CDR3 DNA sequence: TGTGCCAGCAGCCCCGGGACAGGGAACACCGGGGAGCTGTTTTTT.

The V call is TRBV28, the J call TRBJ2-7; 7 bases agree with TRBD2. From germline, CDR1 is MDHEN and CDR2 SYDVKM. The trim removed 2 bases at V and 4 bases at J, leaving 5 bases unmatched. This CDR3 comprises 14 residues. In DNA, the CDR3 is TGTGCCAGCAGTTTAGGGGGGGGTGAGTACGAGCAGTACTTC. This encodes CASSLGGGEYEQYF. Drawing the rest from reference TRBV28 and TRBJ2-7, the complete variable domain is DVKVTQSSRYLVKRTGEKVFLECVQDMDHENMFWYRQDPGLGLRLIYFSYDVKMKEKGDIPEGYSVSREKKERFSLILESASTNQTSMYLCASSLGGGEYEQYFGPGTRLTVT.

The chain uses TRBV7-9 and TRBJ2-1; D call uncertain. CDR1 SEHNR and CDR2 FQNEAQ come from the germline V gene (reference sequence). There are 16 residues in the CDR3. The V end lost 5 bases, the J end lost 4 bases, and 18 bases lay between the germline ends. CDR3 protein: CASSPFASSTYNEQFF. The CDR3 coding sequence is TGTGCCAGCAGCCCTTTCGCATCTTCAACTTACAATGAGCAGTTCTTC.

This chain connects TRBV19 to TRBJ2-1, with a tentative D call TRBD1 (6 bases). Germline CDR1 LNHDA, CDR2 SQIVND (reference sequence). The CDR3 consists of 15 residues. The ends were cut back, 1 base at V and 6 bases at J, with 13 bases in the middle. CDR3 loop: CASSIVKGVGNEQFF. As DNA, the CDR3 is TGTGCCAGTAGTATAGTAAAGGGGGTAGGCAATGAGCAGTTCTTC.

The chain uses TRBV5-6 and TRBJ1-3; D possibly corresponds to TRBD1 (6 bases). Trimming took off 6 bases at V and 0 bases at J, with 10 bases between the two ends. Germline V gives CDR1 SGHDT, CDR2 YYEEEE. The CDR3 has 14 residues. The CDR3 DNA reads TGTGCCAGCACCGGGACAAACTCTGGAAACACCATATATTTT. Translation: CASTGTNSGNTIYF.

With respect to this clone: At one end, the junction sequence differs from germline, possibly due to a read error. V gene TRBV5-4 combines with J gene TRBJ2-4; 7 bases map to TRBD2. CDR3 length equals 15 residues. Looked up from germline, CDR1 is SGHNT and CDR2 is YYREEE (reference sequence). The CDR3 here is CASSLGGKLGYIQYF. CDR3 sequence (DNA): TGTGCCAGCAGTTTGGGAGGGAAATTGGGTTACATTCAGTACTTC.

J is TRBJ2-1 and V is TRBV5-1; 10 bases agree with TRBD1. The CDR3 loop spans 17 amino acids. The germline V gene encodes CDR1 SGHRS and CDR2 YFSETQ. The J segment lost 8 bases and the V segment lost 4 bases, leaving 15 bases of the junction unmatched. The CDR3: CASSRSGTGDRSDEQFF. CDR3 in DNA: TGCGCCAGCAGCCGGTCCGGGACAGGGGATAGGTCTGATGAGCAGTTCTTC.

The chain combines TRBV7-2 with TRBJ1-6; the D gene is possibly TRBD1 (5 bases). The germline V gene has CDR1 SGHTA and CDR2 FQGNSA. V was trimmed by 5 bases and J by 11 bases, leaving 10 bases between them. The CDR3 has 12 residues. For the CDR3, the DNA is TGTGCCAGCAGCCTAGGGGTCACACCCCTCCACTTT. It yields the protein CASSLGVTPLHF.

The rearrangement joins TRBV7-3 to TRBJ2-2; tentative D call: TRBD2 (5 bases). In germline, CDR1 is SGHTA, CDR2 FQGTGA. Trimming removed 5 bases from V and 1 base from J, with 11 bases in between. This CDR3 comprises 15 residues. The CDR3 loop is CASSPSGLNTGELFF. In DNA form, the CDR3 reads TGTGCCAGCAGCCCCTCGGGATTGAACACCGGGGAGCTGTTTTTT.

The chain links TRBV7-2 to TRBJ2-3, with D maybe TRBD1 (5 bases). The CDR3 length is 13 residues. Germline lookup yields CDR1 SGHTA and CDR2 FQGNSA. V lost 5 bases, J lost 5 bases, and 11 bases lay in between. Here the CDR3 reads CASSPAGLDTQYF. The CDR3 nucleotides read TGTGCCAGCAGCCCGGCAGGGTTAGATACGCAGTATTTT.

The chain has TRBV2 and TRBJ1-6; D possibly corresponds to TRBD1 (6 bases). Germline CDR1 and CDR2: SNHLY and FYNNEI. The V gene lost 11 bases and the J gene lost 9 bases, with 17 bases spanning the gap. The CDR3 covers 13 residues. The CDR3 DNA follows: TGTGCCGGGGGGGCGGCCCAGGGTTCACCCCTCCACTTT. Amino acid sequence: CAGGAAQGSPLHF.

The V call is TRBV7-2, the J call TRBJ2-1; TRBD2 matches at 11 bases. Germline assignment: CDR1 SGHTA and CDR2 FQGNSA. J lost 5 bases, V lost 5 bases, and 5 bases had no gene match. The CDR3 contains 15 residues. CDR3 region: CASSHSGGANNEQFF. CDR3 bases: TGTGCCAGCAGCCATAGCGGGGGGGCGAACAATGAGCAGTTCTTC.

V gene TRBV19 combines with J gene TRBJ1-5; D perhaps matches TRBD1 (5 bases). The CDR3 extends over 18 amino acids. With 5 bases removed from V and 0 bases from J, the gap between germline ends came to 20 bases. Germline CDR1 reads LNHDA; CDR2 reads SQIVND (reference sequence). The CDR3 loop reads CASSAPTALKYSNQPQHF. Here the CDR3 DNA reads TGTGCCAGTAGTGCCCCGACAGCACTGAAATATAGCAATCAGCCCCAGCATTTT.

V and J are TRBV6-5 and TRBJ2-5; the D gene could be TRBD1 or TRBD2 (6 bases each). The CDR3 contains 13 residues. V shed 2 bases and J shed 5 bases, with 9 bases lying between them. Germline loops: CDR1 MNHEY, CDR2 SVGAGI. The CDR3 DNA reads as TGTGCCAGCAGTTACCGGAGGGGGGAGACCCAGTACTTC. It specifies CASSYRRGETQYF.

V gene TRBV2 combines with J gene TRBJ1-5; 7 bases map to TRBD1. Germline CDR1 and CDR2: SNHLY and FYNNEI. This CDR3 has 13 amino acids. Unmatched junction bases numbered 2, after V lost 6 bases and J lost 3 bases. The CDR3 loop is CASSDRDNQPQHF. CDR3 nucleotide sequence: TGTGCCAGCAGCGACAGGGACAATCAGCCCCAGCATTTT.

This chain uses TRBV14 with TRBJ1-6; D may be TRBD1 (5 bases). There are 15 residues in the CDR3. The germline V gene has CDR1 SGHDN and CDR2 FVKESK. V lost 4 bases and J 7 bases, leaving 14 bases between the germline ends. The CDR3 nucleotides are TGTGCCAGCAGCCTTTATGCGGAGGGGAATTCACCCCTCCACTTT. Translated, it gives CASSLYAEGNSPLHF. Full variable domain (missing parts from reference TRBV14 and TRBJ1-6): EAGVTQFPSHSVIEKGQTVTLRCDPISGHDNLYWYRRVMGKEIKFLLHFVKESKQDESGMPNNRFLAERTGGTYSTLKVQPAELEDSGVYFCASSLYAEGNSPLHFGNGTRLTVT.

This clone was observed a single time. The rearrangement joins TRBV9 to TRBJ2-1; 7 bases map to TRBD1. The V gene end was trimmed by 3 bases and the J gene end by 6 bases; junction bases not matched to a gene: 6. The germline V gene encodes CDR1 SGDLS and CDR2 YYNGEE. The CDR3 has 14 amino acids. CDR3 amino acids: CASSAGQRPNEQFF. DNA for the CDR3: TGTGCCAGCAGCGCGGGACAGAGACCCAATGAGCAGTTCTTC.

The chain joins TRBV5-1 to TRBJ2-7, with 10 bases identical to TRBD2. The V and J ends lost 2 bases and 3 bases, in that order; junction bases with no gene match: 5. Per the germline V gene, CDR1 is SGHRS and CDR2 is YFSETQ. The CDR3 extends over 15 amino acids. In DNA, the CDR3 is TGCGCCAGCAGCTTAGGGGCTAGCGGGGGCTACGAGCAGTACTTC. It translates to CASSLGASGGYEQYF.

V usage is TRBV28 and J usage is TRBJ2-2; D tentatively fits TRBD1 or TRBD2 (5 bases each). Trimming shortened V by 6 bases and J by 3 bases, and 11 bases separated the two germline ends. There are 14 residues in the CDR3. Germline V gives CDR1 MDHEN, CDR2 SYDVKM. In DNA, the CDR3 is TGTGCCAGCAGGTCCGGGACCTACACCGGGGAGCTGTTTTTT. It yields the protein CASRSGTYTGELFF.

V gene TRBV9 combines with J gene TRBJ2-3; 9 bases fit TRBD2. The CDR3 extends over 15 amino acids. Trimming at V came to 3 bases and at J to 5 bases, leaving 7 bases not matched to a gene. The germline gives CDR1 SGDLS, CDR2 YYNGEE. CDR3 in DNA: TGTGCCAGCAGCGGTCCTGGCGGGGGGGGAGATACGCAGTATTTT. This sequence encodes CASSGPGGGGDTQYF.

CDR3 in DNA: TGTGCCAGCAGCACCCCCGGGACTCAGCCCCATACGCAGTATTTT. This sequence encodes CASSTPGTQPHTQYF. The chain has TRBV7-2 and TRBJ2-3; TRBD2 is a possible D gene (6 bases). Germline V gene data show CDR1 as SGHTA and CDR2 as FQGNSA. There are 15 residues in the CDR3. V was trimmed by 5 bases and J by 7 bases, leaving 19 bases between them.

The chain has TRBV6-5 and TRBJ1-4; D is unclear. The V gene's germline CDR1 is MNHEY and CDR2 SVGAGI. This CDR3 contains 15 residues. The V and J ends lost 0 bases and 8 bases respectively, with 13 bases between them. The CDR3 spells CASSYSAQRNEKLFF. The CDR3 nucleotides are TGTGCCAGCAGTTACTCAGCCCAGCGGAACGAAAAACTGTTTTTT.

The chain is built from TRBV30 and TRBJ1-3; D is possibly TRBD1 (6 bases). V shed 0 bases and J shed 0 bases, with 18 bases lying between them. Germline CDR1 and CDR2: GTSNPN and SVGIG (reference sequence). The CDR3 runs to 18 residues. In DNA form, the CDR3 reads TGTGCCTGGAGTGTAGGTCGGACAGATGTATTCTCTGGAAACACCATATATTTT. Amino acids: CAWSVGRTDVFSGNTIYF. Supplemented by reference TRBV30 and TRBJ1-3, the full variable domain reads SQTIHQWPATLVQPVGSPLSLECTVEGTSNPNLYWYRQAAGRGLQLLFYSVGIGQISSEVPQNLSASRPQDRQFILSSKKLLLSDSGFYLCAWSVGRTDVFSGNTIYFGEGSWLTVV.

The chain carries TRBV5-1 and TRBJ1-6; 9 bases are a match to TRBD1. The CDR3 is 15 residues long. V shed 0 bases and J 8 bases; nucleotides not matched to a gene: 3. Germline lookup yields CDR1 SGHRS and CDR2 YFSETQ. The CDR3 protein is CASSLDGTGYSPLHF. The CDR3 DNA reads TGCGCCAGCAGCTTGGATGGGACAGGGTATTCACCCCTCCACTTT. Using reference TRBV5-1 and TRBJ1-6 for the parts outside the CDR3, the full variable domain is KAGVTQTPRYLIKTRGQQVTLSCSPISGHRSVSWYQQTPGQGLQFLFEYFSETQRNKGNFPGRFSGRQFSNSRSEMNVSTLELGDSALYLCASSLDGTGYSPLHFGNGTRLTVT.